This TCR beta chain derives from a study of T cell responses to AZD1222 COVID-19 vaccine. Background on the study: Timing groups of about 4 and about 12 weeks for second doses were pooled.

This CDR3 is 13 amino acids long. V lost 3 bases, J lost 2 bases, and 6 bases lay in between. The germline V gene encodes CDR1 KGHSH and CDR2 LQKENI. TCRdb keeps only in-frame clones here, not all; method: immunoSEQ multiplex PCR. Of fewer than 110,000 clones in the sample, over 70% are singletons; the top ten hold 20%. Findings and caveats of the study: Along spike, vaccine-associated CD4 TCRs were found throughout, with dominance at 160-218 and 743-854. Seropositive status at baseline applied to only five to seven AZD1222 recipients. Spike-specific TCR repertoires showed rising breadth and depth after two AZD1222 doses.

This clone was seen a few times. What it recognizes is unknown. The chain has TRBV18 and TRBJ2-3; no reliable D call. The origin of this receptor is an adult in good health. Sequenced material: peripheral blood, taken on day 0 of AZD1222 vaccination. CDR3 in amino acids: CASSPQTTDTQYF. The CDR3 DNA is TGTGCCAGCTCACCCCAGACCACAGATACGCAGTATTTT.